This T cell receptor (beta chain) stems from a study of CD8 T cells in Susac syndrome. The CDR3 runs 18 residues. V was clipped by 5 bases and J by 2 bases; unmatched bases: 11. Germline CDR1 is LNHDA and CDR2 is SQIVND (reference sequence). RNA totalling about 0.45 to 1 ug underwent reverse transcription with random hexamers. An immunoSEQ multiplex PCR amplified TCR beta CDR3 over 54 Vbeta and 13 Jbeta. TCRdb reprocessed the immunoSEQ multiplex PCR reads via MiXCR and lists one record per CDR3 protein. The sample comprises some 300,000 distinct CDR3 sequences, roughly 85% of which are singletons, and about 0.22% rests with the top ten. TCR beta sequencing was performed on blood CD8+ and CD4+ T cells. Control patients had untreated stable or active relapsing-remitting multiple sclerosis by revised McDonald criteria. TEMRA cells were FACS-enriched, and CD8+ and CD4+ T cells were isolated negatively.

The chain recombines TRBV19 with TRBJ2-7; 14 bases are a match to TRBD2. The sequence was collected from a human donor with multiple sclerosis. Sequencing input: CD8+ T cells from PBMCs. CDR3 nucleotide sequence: TGTGCCAGTAGTTGGGCCAACCCGACTAGCGGGAGGGCCTACGAGCAGTACTTC. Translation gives CASSWANPTSGRAYEQYF. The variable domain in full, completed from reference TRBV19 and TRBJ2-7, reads DGGITQSPKYLFRKEGQNVTLSCEQNLNHDAMYWYRQDPGQGLRLIYYSQIVNDFQKGDIAEGYSVSREKKESFPLTVTSAQKNPTAFYLCASSWANPTSGRAYEQYFGPGTRLTVT.